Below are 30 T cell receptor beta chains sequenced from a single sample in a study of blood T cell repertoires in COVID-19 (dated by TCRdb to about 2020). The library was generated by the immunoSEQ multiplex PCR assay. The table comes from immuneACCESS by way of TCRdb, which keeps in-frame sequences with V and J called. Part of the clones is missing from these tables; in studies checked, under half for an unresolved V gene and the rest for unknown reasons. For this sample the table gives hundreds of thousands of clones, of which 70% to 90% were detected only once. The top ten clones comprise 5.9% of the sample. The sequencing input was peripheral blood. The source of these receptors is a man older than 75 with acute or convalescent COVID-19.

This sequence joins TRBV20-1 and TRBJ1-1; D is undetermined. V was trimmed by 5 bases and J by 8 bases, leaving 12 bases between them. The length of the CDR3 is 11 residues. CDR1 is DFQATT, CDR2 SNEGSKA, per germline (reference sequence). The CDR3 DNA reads TGCAGTGCTTCCACAGTTGCGGAAGCTTTCTTT. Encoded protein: CSASTVAEAFF.

The chain's CDR3 is CASSRQHNEKLFF. In nucleotides, the CDR3 is TGTGCCAGCAGCCGACAGCATAATGAAAAACTGTTTTTT. The chain carries TRBV3-1 (or the pseudogene TRBV3-2) and TRBJ1-4; maybe TRBD1 (5 bases). CDR3 length: 13 residues. The germline V and J ends were trimmed by 4 bases and 4 bases, with 7 bases remaining between them. CDR1 and CDR2 from the germline V gene are LGHDT and YNNKEL (reference sequence).

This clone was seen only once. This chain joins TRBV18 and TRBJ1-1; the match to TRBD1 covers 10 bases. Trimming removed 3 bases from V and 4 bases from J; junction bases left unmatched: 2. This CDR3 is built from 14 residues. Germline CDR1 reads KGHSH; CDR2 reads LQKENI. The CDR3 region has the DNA TGTGCCAGCTCACCGACAGGGGGCAGCACTGAAGCTTTCTTT. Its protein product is CASSPTGGSTEAFF.

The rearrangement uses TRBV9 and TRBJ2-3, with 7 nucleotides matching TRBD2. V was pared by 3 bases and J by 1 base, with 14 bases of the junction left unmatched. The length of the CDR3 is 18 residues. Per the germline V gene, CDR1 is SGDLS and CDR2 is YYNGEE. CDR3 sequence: CASSATAGAGARTDTQYF. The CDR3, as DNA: TGTGCCAGCAGCGCCACGGCTGGGGCGGGAGCTCGCACAGATACGCAGTATTTT. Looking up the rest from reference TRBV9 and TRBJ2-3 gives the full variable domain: DSGVTQTPKHLITATGQRVTLRCSPRSGDLSVYWYQQSLDQGLQFLIQYYNGEERAKGNILERFSAQQFPDLHSELNLSSLELGDSALYFCASSATAGAGARTDTQYFGPGTRLTVL.

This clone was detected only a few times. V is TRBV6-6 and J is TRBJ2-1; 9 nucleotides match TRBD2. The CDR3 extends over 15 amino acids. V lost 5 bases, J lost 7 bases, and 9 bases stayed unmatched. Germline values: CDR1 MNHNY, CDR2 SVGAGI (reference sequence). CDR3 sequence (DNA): TGTGCCAGCAGTGTTAGCGGGAGTGGCTTAAATGAGCAGTTCTTC. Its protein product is CASSVSGSGLNEQFF.

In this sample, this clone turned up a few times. In DNA, the CDR3 is TGTGCCTGGAGTGCCTGGGCGGGGTCGAATTCACCCCTCCACTTT. Its protein product is CAWSAWAGSNSPLHF. This rearrangement joins TRBV30 to TRBJ1-6; D is unresolved. This CDR3 is built from 15 residues. Germline assignment: CDR1 GTSNPN and CDR2 SVGIG (reference sequence). V dropped 1 base and J dropped 7 bases, with 14 bases sitting between them.

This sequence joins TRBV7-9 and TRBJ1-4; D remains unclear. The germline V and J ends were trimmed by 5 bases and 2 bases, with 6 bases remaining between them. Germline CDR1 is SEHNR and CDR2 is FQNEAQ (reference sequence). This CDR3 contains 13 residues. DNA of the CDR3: TGTGCCAGCAGCCTTGAGACTAATGAAAAACTGTTTTTT. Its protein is CASSLETNEKLFF.

The CDR3 DNA reads TGTGCCAGTAGTATAGGTCGGGACAGCGTTCCCAACTATGGCTACACCTTC. It encodes CASSIGRDSVPNYGYTF. This chain uses TRBV19 with TRBJ1-2, with 7 bases lining up with TRBD1. Germline values: CDR1 LNHDA, CDR2 SQIVND (reference sequence). After removal of 1 base from V and 2 bases from J, the junction contained 10 bases not matched to a gene. The CDR3 consists of 17 residues.

In DNA, the CDR3 is TGCGCCAGCAGCTTTGAACCTTCCGGGACAGGGGGGAACAATGAGCAGTTCTTC. As protein: CASSFEPSGTGGNNEQFF. The V gene is TRBV5-1, the J gene TRBJ2-1; 11 bases align to TRBD1. J gave up 5 bases and V 2 bases, and 12 bases lay outside the gene matches. This CDR3 is built from 18 residues. CDR1 and CDR2 from the germline V gene are SGHRS and YFSETQ.

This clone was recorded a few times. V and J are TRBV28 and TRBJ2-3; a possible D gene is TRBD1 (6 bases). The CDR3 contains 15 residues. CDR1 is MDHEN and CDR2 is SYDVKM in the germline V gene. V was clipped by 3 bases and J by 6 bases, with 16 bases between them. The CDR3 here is CASSFERGIRDTQYF. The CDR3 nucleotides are TGTGCCAGCAGTTTTGAGAGGGGGATTCGGGATACGCAGTATTTT.

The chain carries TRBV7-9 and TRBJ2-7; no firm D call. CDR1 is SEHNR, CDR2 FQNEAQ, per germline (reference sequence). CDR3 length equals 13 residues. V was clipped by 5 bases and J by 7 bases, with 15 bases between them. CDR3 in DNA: TGTGCCAGCAGCCTTGGGCAGACAAGTGAGCAGTACTTC. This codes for CASSLGQTSEQYF.

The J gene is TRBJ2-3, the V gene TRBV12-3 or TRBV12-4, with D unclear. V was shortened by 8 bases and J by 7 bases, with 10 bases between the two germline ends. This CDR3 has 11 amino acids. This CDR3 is CASGQSHTQYF. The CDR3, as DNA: TGTGCCAGCGGGCAGTCTCATACGCAGTATTTT.

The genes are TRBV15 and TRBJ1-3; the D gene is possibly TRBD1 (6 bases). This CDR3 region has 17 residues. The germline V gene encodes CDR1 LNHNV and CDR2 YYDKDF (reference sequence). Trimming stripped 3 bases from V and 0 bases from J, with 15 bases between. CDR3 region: CATSSRDTPGSGNTIYF. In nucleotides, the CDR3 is TGTGCCACCAGCAGCCGGGACACACCGGGCTCTGGAAACACCATATATTTT.

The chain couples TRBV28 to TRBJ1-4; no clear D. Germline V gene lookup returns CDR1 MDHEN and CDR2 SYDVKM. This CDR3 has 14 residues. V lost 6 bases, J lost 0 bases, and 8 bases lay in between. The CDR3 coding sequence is TGTGCCAGCAGCGGACTCCCAACTAATGAAAAACTGTTTTTT. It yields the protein CASSGLPTNEKLFF.

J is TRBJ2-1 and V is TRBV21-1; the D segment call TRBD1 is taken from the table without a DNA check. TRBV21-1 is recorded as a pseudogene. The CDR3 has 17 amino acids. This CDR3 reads CASSLHRGPGGINEQFF. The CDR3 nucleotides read TGTGCCAGCAGCCTTCACCGGGGGCCAGGGGGTATCAATGAGCAGTTCTTC.

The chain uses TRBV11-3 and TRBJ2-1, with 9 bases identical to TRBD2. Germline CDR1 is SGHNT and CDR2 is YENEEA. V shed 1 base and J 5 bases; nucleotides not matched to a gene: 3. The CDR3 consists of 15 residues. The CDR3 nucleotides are TGTGCCAGCAGCTTAGTGACTAGCGGAAACAATGAGCAGTTCTTC. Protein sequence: CASSLVTSGNNEQFF.

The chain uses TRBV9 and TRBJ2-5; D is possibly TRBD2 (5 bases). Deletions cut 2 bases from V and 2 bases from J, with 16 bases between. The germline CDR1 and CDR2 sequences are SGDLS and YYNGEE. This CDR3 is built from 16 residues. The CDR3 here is CASSVSLGSGQETQYF. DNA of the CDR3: TGTGCCAGCAGCGTCAGCTTGGGGAGTGGGCAAGAGACCCAGTACTTC.

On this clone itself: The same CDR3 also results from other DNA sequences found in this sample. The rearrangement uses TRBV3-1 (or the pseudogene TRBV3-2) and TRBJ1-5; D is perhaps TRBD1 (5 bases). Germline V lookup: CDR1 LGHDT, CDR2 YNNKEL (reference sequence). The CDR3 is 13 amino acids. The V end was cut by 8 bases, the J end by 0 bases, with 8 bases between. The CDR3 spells CASGGGSNQPQHF. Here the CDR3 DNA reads TGTGCCAGCGGGGGGGGTAGCAATCAGCCCCAGCATTTT.

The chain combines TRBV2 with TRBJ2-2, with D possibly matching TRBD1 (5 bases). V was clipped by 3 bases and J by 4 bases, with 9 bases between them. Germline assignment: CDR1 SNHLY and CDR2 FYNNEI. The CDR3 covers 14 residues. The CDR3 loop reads CASSEARATGELFF. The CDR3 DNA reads TGTGCCAGCAGTGAGGCCAGGGCCACCGGGGAGCTGTTTTTT.

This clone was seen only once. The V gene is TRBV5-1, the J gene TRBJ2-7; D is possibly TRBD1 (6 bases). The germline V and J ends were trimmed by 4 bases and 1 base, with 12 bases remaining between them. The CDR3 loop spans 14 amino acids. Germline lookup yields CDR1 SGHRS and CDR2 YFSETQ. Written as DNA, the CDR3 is TGCGCCAGCAGCCCCGGGACACTTTCCTACGAGCAGTACTTC. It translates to CASSPGTLSYEQYF.

CDR3 protein: CAWSLTGRGNYGYTF. In DNA, the CDR3 is TGTGCCTGGAGTTTGACAGGGAGAGGAAACTATGGCTACACCTTC. The V and J genes are TRBV30 and TRBJ1-2; 7 bases match TRBD1. The CDR3 has 15 residues. J lost 2 bases, V lost 2 bases, and 8 bases had no gene match. Germline loops: CDR1 GTSNPN, CDR2 SVGIG (reference sequence).

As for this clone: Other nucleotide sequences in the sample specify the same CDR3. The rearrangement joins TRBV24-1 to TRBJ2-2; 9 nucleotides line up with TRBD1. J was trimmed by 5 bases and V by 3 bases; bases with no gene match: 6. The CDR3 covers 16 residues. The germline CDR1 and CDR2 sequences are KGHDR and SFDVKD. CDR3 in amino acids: CATSDPGQGRTGELFF. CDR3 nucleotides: TGTGCCACCAGTGATCCCGGACAGGGGCGGACCGGGGAGCTGTTTTTT.

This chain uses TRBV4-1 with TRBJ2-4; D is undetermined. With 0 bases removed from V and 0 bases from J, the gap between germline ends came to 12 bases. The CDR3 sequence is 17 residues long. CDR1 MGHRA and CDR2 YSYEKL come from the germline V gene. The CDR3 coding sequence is TGCGCCAGCAGCCAAGACCTAGGATCCCTAGCCAAAAACATTCAGTACTTC. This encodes CASSQDLGSLAKNIQYF.

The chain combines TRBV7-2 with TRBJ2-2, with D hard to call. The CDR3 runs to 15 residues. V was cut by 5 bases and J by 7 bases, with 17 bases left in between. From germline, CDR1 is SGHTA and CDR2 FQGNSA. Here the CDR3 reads CASSPGRLVDGELFF. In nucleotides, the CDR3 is TGTGCCAGCAGCCCAGGAAGGTTGGTCGACGGGGAGCTGTTTTTT.

The CDR3 loop is CSVTGGETQYF. The CDR3 nucleotides read TGCAGCGTTACAGGGGGAGAGACCCAGTACTTC. The chain uses TRBV29-1 and TRBJ2-5; 8 positions agree with TRBD1. The CDR3 extends over 11 amino acids. Germline lookup yields CDR1 SQVTM and CDR2 ANQGSEA. J was trimmed by 4 bases and V by 5 bases; bases with no gene match: 0.

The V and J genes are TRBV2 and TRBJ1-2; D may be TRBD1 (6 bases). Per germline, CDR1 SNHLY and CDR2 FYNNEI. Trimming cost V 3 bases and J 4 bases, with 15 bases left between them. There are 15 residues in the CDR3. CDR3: CASSDKLRGGYGYTF. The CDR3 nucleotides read TGTGCCAGCAGTGACAAACTCAGGGGCGGCTATGGCTACACCTTC.

The CDR3 is CASSFATGVRMNTEAFF. The CDR3 coding sequence is TGTGCCAGCAGTTTCGCTACAGGGGTTAGAATGAACACTGAAGCTTTCTTT. The chain recombines TRBV27 with TRBJ1-1; 7 positions agree with TRBD1. Trimming took 3 bases from V and 0 from J; bases not matched to a gene: 10. This CDR3 has 17 amino acids. Germline V lookup: CDR1 MNHEY, CDR2 SMNVEV (reference sequence).

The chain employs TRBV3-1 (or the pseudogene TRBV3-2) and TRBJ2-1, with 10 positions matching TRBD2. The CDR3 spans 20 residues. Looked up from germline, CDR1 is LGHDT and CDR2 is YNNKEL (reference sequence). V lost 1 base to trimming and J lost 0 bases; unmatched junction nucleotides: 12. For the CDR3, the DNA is TGTGCCAGCAGCCAAGTTCTAGCGGGAGAGTGGATGAGCTCCTACAATGAGCAGTTCTTC. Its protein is CASSQVLAGEWMSSYNEQFF.

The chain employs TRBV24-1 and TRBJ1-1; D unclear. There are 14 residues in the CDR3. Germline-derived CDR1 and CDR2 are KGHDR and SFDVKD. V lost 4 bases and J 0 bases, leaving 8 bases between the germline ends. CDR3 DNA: TGTGCCACCAGTGAAGACGGGGTGAACACTGAAGCTTTCTTT. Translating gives CATSEDGVNTEAFF.

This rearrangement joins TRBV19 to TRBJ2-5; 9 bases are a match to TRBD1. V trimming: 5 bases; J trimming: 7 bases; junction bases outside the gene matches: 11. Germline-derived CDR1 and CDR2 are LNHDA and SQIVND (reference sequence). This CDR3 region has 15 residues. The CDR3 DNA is TGTGCCAGTAGTCTAGGGACAGGGAGTCTTGGGACCCAGTACTTC. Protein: CASSLGTGSLGTQYF.